Listed below are T cell receptor beta chains from one sample, sequenced in a study of beta chain features in type 1 diabetes. Using immunoSEQ multiplex PCR, the repertoire was profiled, and TCRdb retains in-frame clones only, with some absent. The sample yields some 250,000 clones, 27% seen once. Sequencing used central memory CD4+ T cells from blood. The receptors shown here come from a man younger than 45 in good health. The conserved cysteine and the conserved F or W are not part of the CDR3 here.

13,TRBJ2-1,TRBV7-2,ASSPDYNSYNEQF
13,TRBJ2-2,TRBV7-2,ASSQTSGNYGELF
14,TRBJ2-2,TRBV29-1,SVTLGGGSNTGELF
11,TRBJ2-1,TRBV4-2,ASSQAGDNEQF
13,TRBJ2-5,TRBV18,ASSPNFGTAETQY
13,TRBJ2-2,TRBV6-6,ASSYSNLGTGELF
12,TRBJ1-1,TRBV2,ASSPNELGTEAF
13,TRBJ1-2,TRBV14,ASSQEPRGGYGYT
10,TRBJ1-1,TRBV29-1,SVRRANTEAF
6,TRBJ2-3,TRBV4-2,ASSPGI
11,TRBJ2-1,TRBV29-1,SVSPGRGNEQF
11,TRBJ1-1,TRBV7-2,ASSLTLNTEAF
11,TRBJ1-2,TRBV30,AWQWEGNYGYT
13,TRBJ2-5,TRBV9,ASSVAPSVGETQY
14,TRBJ2-5,TRBV7-7,ASSQTRTSGSETQY
11,TRBJ2-7,TRBV5-1,ASSLTSSYEQY
13,TRBJ2-5,TRBV18,ASSPGSGSFETQY
9,TRBJ2-1,TRBV20-1,SAREYNEQF
12,TRBJ2-3,TRBV7-2,ASSLPNFPDTQY
11,TRBJ2-7,TRBV7-7,ASSLGQMDEQY
13,TRBJ1-2,TRBV15,ATSRGGRTNYGYT
12,TRBJ1-4,TRBV18,ASRTEGTNEKLF
11,TRBJ1-1,TRBV14,ASSYTVDTEAF
13,TRBJ2-6,TRBV6-5,ASSFDWSGANVLT
12,TRBJ2-5,TRBV7-2,ASSLSGAIETQY
12,TRBJ1-5,TRBV19,ASDGTGAPQPQH
13,TRBJ2-5,TRBV19,ASSVLTSGGETQY
13,TRBJ2-1,TRBV29-1,SVVGTGQGPNEQF
9,TRBJ2-3,TRBV20-1,GWTVTDTQY
11,TRBJ1-2,TRBV15,ATSRDRKYGYT
11,TRBJ2-1,TRBV2,ASSKTEANEQF
10,TRBJ1-4,TRBV7-9,ASSTQGEKLF
12,TRBJ2-3,TRBV10-3,AIAKAGGTDTQY
12,TRBJ2-1,TRBV6-5,ASSSQAQRNEQF
12,TRBJ1-4,TRBV7-9,ASSTSGVNEKLF
13,TRBJ2-3,TRBV7-2,ASSLVRRVTDTQY
14,TRBJ2-1,TRBV14,ASSQLGTGSYNEQF
13,TRBJ2-5,TRBV9,ASSTLTGGKETQY
13,TRBJ2-7,TRBV29-1,SVGAKRQTQYEQY
12,TRBJ2-5,TRBV5-1,ASSRLADQETQY
12,TRBJ2-5,TRBV4-1,ASSLRSGGETQY